This T cell receptor beta chain was observed in a study of regulatory T cells in long-lasting Graves disease. V dropped 2 bases and J dropped 4; count of bases not matched to a gene: 9. This CDR3 comprises 17 residues. Germline V gives CDR1 SGHTA, CDR2 FQGNSA. The TCR beta library used iRepertoire HTBI primers with Arm-PCR amplification of CDR3. TCRdb re-called the multiplex PCR reads through MiXCR, storing one row per CDR3 protein. The sample has about 620,000 distinct CDR3 sequences, 15% to 20% seen once. Noted time point: newly diagnosed GD, antithyroid drugs for less than 3 months. The authors made the TCR library using RNA they extracted from PBMCs. At least ten counts were recorded for this clonotype. Separately, the same data were catalogued under a study of T cells in Graves' hyperthyroidism and ophthalmopathy.

The sample was peripheral blood mononuclear cells (PBMCs), taken at new diagnosis, from a patient treated with antithyroid drugs. The receptor's source is a woman aged 25-40 years with Graves disease. The gene calls are TRBV7-2 and TRBJ2-4; the match to TRBD2 covers 9 bases. CDR3 residues: CASSLWSPSGVKNIQYF. The DNA of the CDR3 is TGTGCCAGCAGCTTATGGTCTCCTAGCGGGGTGAAAAACATTCAGTACTTC.